Shown below are 31 T cell receptor beta chains from a single sample sequenced in a study of cytomegalovirus exposure and HLA in healthy donors. In the PCR, 60 Vbeta and 13 Jbeta primers were used. Sequencing used immunoSEQ multiplex PCR; TCRdb keeps in-frame clones, though not all of them. This table has over 150,000 clones, around 80% appearing once. Sequencing was done on a sample of PBMCs. These receptors all come from a man in his thirties or forties in good health and CMV-seropositive.

This clone came up once. The chain employs TRBV5-1 and TRBJ2-7, with 8 bases identical to TRBD1. The germline gives CDR1 SGHRS, CDR2 YFSETQ. V gave up 1 base and J gave up 0 bases; unmatched junction bases: 9. The CDR3 sequence is 17 residues long. The CDR3 coding sequence is TGCGCCAGCAGCTTGTTTCTCCGGGACAGGAGCTCCTACGAGCAGTACTTC. Protein sequence: CASSLFLRDRSSYEQYF.

Worth noting for this clone: In the same sample, other DNA sequences code for this CDR3. This chain joins TRBV5-4 and TRBJ1-4, with unresolved D. Germline V CDR1 and CDR2: SGHNT, YYREEE (reference sequence). V was trimmed by 0 bases and J by 5 bases, leaving 8 bases between them. There are 14 residues in the CDR3. Here the CDR3 reads CASSLAGVNEKLFF. CDR3 nucleotide sequence: TGTGCCAGCAGCTTGGCCGGGGTGAATGAAAAACTGTTTTTT.

This rearrangement joins TRBV25-1 to TRBJ1-4; perhaps TRBD1 as D (6 bases). Trimming pared 5 bases from V and 8 bases from J, leaving 15 bases between. This CDR3 is 14 amino acids long. Germline CDR1 is MGHDK and CDR2 is SYGVNS. The CDR3 here is CASSRGGLNEKLFF. CDR3 DNA sequence: TGTGCCAGCAGTAGGGGGGGGTTGAACGAAAAACTGTTTTTT.

The chain is built from TRBV27 and TRBJ1-5; TRBD1 agrees at 9 bases. Germline V lookup: CDR1 MNHEY, CDR2 SMNVEV (reference sequence). CDR3 length: 15 amino acids. Trimming at V came to 4 bases and at J to 6 bases, leaving 7 bases not matched to a gene. The CDR3 protein is CASSSTGGSGQPQHF. The CDR3 DNA sequence: TGTGCCAGCAGTTCGACAGGGGGATCAGGTCAGCCCCAGCATTTT.

In DNA, the CDR3 is TGCGCCAGCAGCCTCCGGGCAGGGGCTCACCAAGAGACCCAGTACTTC. Protein: CASSLRAGAHQETQYF. The gene calls are TRBV4-3 and TRBJ2-5, with D possibly being TRBD1 (6 bases). The CDR3 covers 16 residues. Germline CDR1 and CDR2: LGHNA and YSLEER. The ends were cut back, 4 bases at V and 0 bases at J, with 15 bases in the middle.

The chain combines TRBV18 with TRBJ2-3; 8 nucleotides align to TRBD2. The V gene end was trimmed by 3 bases and the J gene end by 3 bases; junction bases not matched to a gene: 5. Germline V gene data show CDR1 as KGHSH and CDR2 as LQKENI. The CDR3 runs to 15 residues. CDR3 sequence reads: CASSPEAGETDTQYF. The CDR3 bases are TGTGCCAGCTCACCCGAAGCGGGGGAAACAGATACGCAGTATTTT.

The rearrangement uses TRBV5-4 and TRBJ1-1, with D maybe TRBD1 (5 bases). This CDR3 is 14 amino acids long. Germline CDR1 is SGHNT and CDR2 is YYREEE (reference sequence). V lost 1 base, J lost 5 bases, and 12 bases lay in between. This CDR3 is CASSLSEGRTEAFF. CDR3 nucleotide sequence: TGTGCCAGCAGCTTGTCGGAGGGGCGAACTGAAGCTTTCTTT. The full variable domain, its missing parts supplied by reference TRBV5-4 and TRBJ1-1, is ETGVTQSPTHLIKTRGQQVTLRCSSQSGHNTVSWYQQALGQGPQFIFQYYREEENGRGNFPPRFSGLQFPNYSSELNVNALELDDSALYLCASSLSEGRTEAFFGQGTRLTVV.

The rearrangement links TRBV11-2 to TRBJ1-4, with 9 bases lining up with TRBD1. V lost 6 bases and J lost 7; bases outside the gene matches: 6. CDR1 and CDR2 (germline): SGHAT, FQNNGV. The CDR3 length is 14 residues. The CDR3 DNA reads TGTGCCAGCAGTCTACAGGGGGCCGGTGAAAAACTGTTTTTT. Amino acids: CASSLQGAGEKLFF. The full variable domain, in which reference TRBV11-2 and TRBJ1-4 provide the parts outside the CDR3, is EAGVAQSPRYKIIEKRQSVAFWCNPISGHATLYWYQQILGQGPKLLIQFQNNGVVDDSQLPKDRFSAERLKGVDSTLKIQPAKLEDSAVYLCASSLQGAGEKLFFGSGTQLSVL.

The chain joins TRBV28 to TRBJ2-7; TRBD2 might be the D (5 bases). The CDR3 is made up of 13 amino acids. The V gene lost 7 bases and the J gene lost 2 bases, with 12 bases spanning the gap. The germline V gene encodes CDR1 MDHEN and CDR2 SYDVKM. CDR3 amino acids: CASNGGQPYEQYF. The CDR3 DNA follows: TGTGCCAGCAACGGCGGGCAACCCTACGAGCAGTACTTC. The full variable domain, in which reference TRBV28 and TRBJ2-7 provide the parts outside the CDR3, is DVKVTQSSRYLVKRTGEKVFLECVQDMDHENMFWYRQDPGLGLRLIYFSYDVKMKEKGDIPEGYSVSREKKERFSLILESASTNQTSMYLCASNGGQPYEQYFGPGTRLTVT.

J is TRBJ1-3 and V is TRBV19; 7 bases are shared with TRBD1. Germline CDR1 reads LNHDA; CDR2 reads SQIVND (reference sequence). The CDR3 runs 15 residues. V shed 3 bases and J 4 bases; nucleotides not matched to a gene: 6. The CDR3 is CASSILGDRGNTIYF. In DNA form, the CDR3 reads TGTGCCAGTAGTATTCTGGGGGACAGAGGAAACACCATATATTTT.

This clone was seen more than once but under ten times. The CDR3 nucleotides read TGTGCCAGCAGCCAAAGACTAGCGGTCCAAGAGACCCAGTACTTC. This gives the protein CASSQRLAVQETQYF. This chain links TRBV6-5 with TRBJ2-5, with 9 bases aligning to TRBD2. V trimming: 6 bases; J trimming: 1 base; junction bases outside the gene matches: 6. Germline V CDR1 and CDR2: MNHEY, SVGAGI. There are 15 residues in the CDR3.

The V call is TRBV27, the J call TRBJ2-2; 9 bases line up with TRBD2. Germline assignment: CDR1 MNHEY and CDR2 SMNVEV (reference sequence). The ends lost 2 bases at V and 5 bases at J; junction bases unmatched: 6. The CDR3 consists of 16 residues. Here the CDR3 reads CASSLLSGRATGELFF. DNA of the CDR3: TGTGCCAGCAGTTTACTTAGCGGGAGAGCTACCGGGGAGCTGTTTTTT.

The chain uses TRBV5-1 and TRBJ2-5; 7 positions agree with TRBD1. The DNA matches TRBJ2-7 better at its end, which makes the J call doubtful. The germline V gene encodes CDR1 SGHRS and CDR2 YFSETQ. The CDR3 loop spans 15 amino acids. The CDR3 nucleotides read TGCGCCAGCAGCTCCAAAGATAGGGGGCGGGACGAGCAGTACTTC. It codes for CASSSKDRGRDEQYF.

DNA for the CDR3: TGTGCCAGCAGCTTAGCCCCACAGGGGTCTAAGGTGTATTTT. Translation gives CASSLAPQGSKVYF. The gene calls are TRBV7-9 and TRBJ2-3; 7 nucleotides match TRBD1. In germline, CDR1 is SEHNR, CDR2 FQNEAQ (reference sequence). The CDR3 extends over 14 amino acids. The trim removed 0 bases at V and 14 bases at J, leaving 11 bases unmatched.

V gene TRBV27 combines with J gene TRBJ2-3; D ambiguous. This CDR3 is built from 14 residues. V was cut by 5 bases and J by 1 base, with 10 bases left in between. Germline V lookup: CDR1 MNHEY, CDR2 SMNVEV (reference sequence). CDR3: CASSRTFRTDTQYF. CDR3 nucleotide sequence: TGTGCCAGCAGTCGAACTTTTCGCACAGATACGCAGTATTTT.

This chain uses TRBV6-4 with TRBJ1-1; no clear D gene. This CDR3 region has 14 residues. Germline V gene lookup returns CDR1 MRHNA and CDR2 SNTAGT. The V end lost 6 bases, the J end lost 4 bases, and 15 bases lay between the germline ends. The CDR3 region has the DNA TGTGCCAGCAGGCAAATCACGGGGAGCACTGAAGCTTTCTTT. Protein product: CASRQITGSTEAFF.

This sequence joins TRBV9 and TRBJ1-2; perhaps TRBD1 as D (5 bases). This CDR3 has 15 amino acids. Germline-derived CDR1 and CDR2 are SGDLS and YYNGEE. The V and J ends lost 0 bases and 4 bases respectively, with 13 bases between them. The CDR3 sequence is CASSVAGGVAYGYTF. CDR3 sequence (DNA): TGTGCCAGCAGCGTAGCTGGGGGGGTGGCCTATGGCTACACCTTC.

The V and J genes are TRBV6-6 and TRBJ2-7, with 9 nucleotides matching TRBD1. This CDR3 is 13 amino acids long. Germline assignment: CDR1 MNHNY and CDR2 SVGAGI (reference sequence). J lost 4 bases, V lost 7 bases, and 5 bases had no gene match. CDR3 residues: CASNRDRDYEQYF. The CDR3 nucleotides read TGTGCCAGCAATCGGGACAGGGATTACGAGCAGTACTTC.

The chain recombines TRBV27 with TRBJ1-2; a weak D match, TRBD1 (6 bases). Germline V lookup: CDR1 MNHEY, CDR2 SMNVEV (reference sequence). The CDR3 is 16 residues long. V was pared by 5 bases and J by 0 bases, with 16 bases between. The CDR3 nucleotides are TGTGCCAGCAGTCCACTAAGGACAGTAGCTAACTATGGCTACACCTTC. Translation: CASSPLRTVANYGYTF.

CDR3: CAWSPSPYNQPQHF. In DNA form, the CDR3 reads TGTGCCTGGTCTCCGTCCCCGTACAATCAGCCCCAGCATTTT. The chain has TRBV30 and TRBJ1-5; D gene ambiguous. V was clipped by 5 bases and J by 3 bases, with 14 bases between them. This CDR3 has 14 residues. CDR1 and CDR2 from the germline V gene are GTSNPN and SVGIG (reference sequence).

The chain combines TRBV7-9 with TRBJ2-7; weak D call: TRBD1 (6 bases). Germline V gene sequence: CDR1 SEHNR, CDR2 FQNEAQ (reference sequence). This CDR3 is 14 amino acids long. Trimming removed 5 bases from V and 6 bases from J, with 17 bases in between. CDR3 sequence: CASSPQGSFVEQYF. For the CDR3, the DNA is TGTGCCAGCAGCCCTCAGGGGTCCTTTGTCGAGCAGTACTTC.

The chain links TRBV6-1 to TRBJ2-7; TRBD2 might be the D (6 bases). The germline V and J ends were trimmed by 1 base and 3 bases, with 10 bases remaining between them. Germline V gives CDR1 MNHNS, CDR2 SASEGT. The CDR3 extends over 14 amino acids. The CDR3 region is CASSEGGVLYEQYF. CDR3 DNA: TGTGCCAGCAGTGAAGGGGGGGTCCTCTACGAGCAGTACTTC.

The chain uses TRBV6-4 and TRBJ2-7, with 11 bases matching TRBD1. The V segment lost 3 bases and the J segment 2 bases; nucleotides outside the gene matches: 3. The CDR3 is made up of 15 amino acids. Germline V lookup: CDR1 MRHNA, CDR2 SNTAGT. The CDR3 DNA follows: TGTGCCAGCAGTGAAAGGGACAGGGGGGCCTACGAGCAGTACTTC. This gives the protein CASSERDRGAYEQYF.

The rearrangement uses TRBV19 and TRBJ2-2; TRBD1 aligns across 9 bases. V was pared by 5 bases and J by 7 bases, with 8 bases of the junction left unmatched. The CDR3 sequence is 15 residues long. Germline V gene data show CDR1 as LNHDA and CDR2 as SQIVND (reference sequence). This chain's CDR3 is CASSSGTGWGGELFF. The DNA of the CDR3 is TGTGCCAGTAGTTCAGGGACAGGGTGGGGCGGGGAGCTGTTTTTT.

The V and J genes are TRBV4-2 and TRBJ2-5; D possibly corresponds to TRBD2 (7 bases). With the DNA end fitting TRBJ2-7 better, the J assignment may be wrong. CDR3 length: 15 residues. Germline V CDR1 and CDR2: LGHNA, YNFKEQ. The CDR3 loop reads CASSQGGGEYYEQYF. The CDR3 DNA sequence: TGTGCCAGCAGCCAAGGAGGGGGGGAGTACTACGAGCAGTACTTC.

V usage is TRBV25-1 and J usage is TRBJ2-3, with 8 nucleotides matching TRBD1. Trimming at V came to 3 bases and at J to 1 base, leaving 9 bases not matched to a gene. The CDR3 has 17 amino acids. Germline CDR1 MGHDK, CDR2 SYGVNS. CDR3 sequence (DNA): TGTGCCAGCAGTGACCCCCGACAGGGGATCGGCACAGATACGCAGTATTTT. Amino acid sequence: CASSDPRQGIGTDTQYF.

This sequence joins TRBV28 and TRBJ1-2; D remains ambiguous. The germline gives CDR1 MDHEN, CDR2 SYDVKM. The V gene lost 5 bases and the J gene lost 4 bases, with 11 bases spanning the gap. The CDR3 contains 13 residues. CDR3 in amino acids: CASSPRGTYGYTF. CDR3 DNA sequence: TGTGCCAGCAGTCCCCGGGGTACCTATGGCTACACCTTC.

The rearrangement uses TRBV6-6 and TRBJ1-1; 9 bases are shared with TRBD1. This CDR3 region has 16 residues. Germline trimming cut 7 bases from V and 0 bases from J; bases unmatched to any gene: 9. Germline values: CDR1 MNHNY, CDR2 SVGAGI (reference sequence). The CDR3 DNA follows: TGTGCCAGCAAAACAACAGGGGGCGCTTTGAACACTGAAGCTTTCTTT. Encoded protein: CASKTTGGALNTEAFF.

This chain links TRBV7-9 with TRBJ1-1; 7 nucleotides agree with TRBD1. CDR3 size: 14 residues. Germline V CDR1 and CDR2: SEHNR, FQNEAQ (reference sequence). Unmatched junction bases numbered 4, after V lost 5 bases and J lost 1 base. The CDR3 region is CASSLDRRNTEAFF. In DNA form, the CDR3 reads TGTGCCAGCAGCCTGGACAGGAGGAACACTGAAGCTTTCTTT.

The chain uses TRBV18 and TRBJ2-7; TRBD1 agrees at 9 bases. The trim removed 2 bases at V and 3 bases at J, leaving 5 bases unmatched. This CDR3 is 15 amino acids long. Germline values: CDR1 KGHSH, CDR2 LQKENI. The CDR3 reads CASSPVSGQGYEQYF. The CDR3 region has the DNA TGTGCCAGCTCACCAGTGTCGGGACAGGGCTACGAGCAGTACTTC. Variable domain in full (rest from reference TRBV18 and TRBJ2-7): NAGVMQNPRHLVRRRGQEARLRCSPMKGHSHVYWYRQLPEEGLKFMVYLQKENIIDESGMPKERFSAEFPKEGPSILRIQQVVRGDSAAYFCASSPVSGQGYEQYFGPGTRLTVT.

This chain uses TRBV4-3 with TRBJ2-4; TRBD2 might be the D (7 bases). Germline CDR1 and CDR2: LGHNA and YSLEER. V was shortened by 1 base and J by 0 bases, with 13 bases between the two germline ends. The CDR3 consists of 17 residues. The CDR3 region is CASSQGGGGSAKNIQYF. CDR3 DNA: TGCGCCAGCAGCCAAGGGGGGGGCGGTTCAGCCAAAAACATTCAGTACTTC.